This paragraph covers one T cell receptor beta chain sequence. No antigen is known for it. These data belong to a study of response to subunit inactivated influenza vaccine. TCRdb passed the RT-PCR reads through MiXCR, listing each CDR3 protein once. The table shows about 520,000 distinct CDR3 sequences, with 6.5% to 8% occurring only once. The CDR3 runs 14 residues. Losses at the gene ends were 7 bases for V and 2 bases for J; bases not matched to a gene: 7. Germline loops: CDR1 SGHTA, CDR2 FQGNSA. Study observations and caveats: A suggestion made by the authors is that each seasonal influenza vaccination recruits few new T cells.

The origin of this receptor is a man aged 50-75 years who received an inactivated influenza vaccine. Sequences were derived from PBMCs from blood, sampled around 2 years after vaccination. The genes are TRBV7-2 and TRBJ2-7, with 8 bases that match TRBD2. The CDR3 DNA is TGTGCCAGCATGACGAGCGGGGGAGCCTACGAGCAGTACTTC. Amino acid sequence: CASMTSGGAYEQYF.